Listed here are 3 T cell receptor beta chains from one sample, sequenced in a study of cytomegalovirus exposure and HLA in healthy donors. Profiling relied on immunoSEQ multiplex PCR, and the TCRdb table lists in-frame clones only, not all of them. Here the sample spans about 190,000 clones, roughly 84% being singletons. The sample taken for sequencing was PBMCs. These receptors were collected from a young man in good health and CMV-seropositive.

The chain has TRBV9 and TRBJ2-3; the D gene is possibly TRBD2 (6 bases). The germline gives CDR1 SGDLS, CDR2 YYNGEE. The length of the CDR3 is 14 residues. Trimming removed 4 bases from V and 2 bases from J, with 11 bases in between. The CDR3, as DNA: TGTGCCAGCAGCCCCCCGGGGGACACAGATACGCAGTATTTT. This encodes CASSPPGDTDTQYF.

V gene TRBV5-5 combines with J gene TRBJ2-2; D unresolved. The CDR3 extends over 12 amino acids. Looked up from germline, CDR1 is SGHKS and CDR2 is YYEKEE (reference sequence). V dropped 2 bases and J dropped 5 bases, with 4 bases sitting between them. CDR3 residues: CASSFTTGELFF. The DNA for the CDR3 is TGTGCCAGCAGCTTTACTACCGGGGAGCTGTTTTTT. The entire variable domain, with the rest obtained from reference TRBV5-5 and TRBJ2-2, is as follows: DAGVTQSPTHLIKTRGQQVTLRCSPISGHKSVSWYQQVLGQGPQFIFQYYEKEERGRGNFPDRFSARQFPNYSSELNVNALLLGDSALYLCASSFTTGELFFGEGSRLTVL.

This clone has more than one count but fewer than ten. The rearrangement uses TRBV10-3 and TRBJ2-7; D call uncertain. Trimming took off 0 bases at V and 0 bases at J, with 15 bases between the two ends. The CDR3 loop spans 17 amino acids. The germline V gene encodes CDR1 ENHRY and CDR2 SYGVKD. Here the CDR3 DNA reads TGTGCCATCAGTGAGTCGTTGACGGGTCCGAACTCCTACGAGCAGTACTTC. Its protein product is CAISESLTGPNSYEQYF.